The sequence of this T cell receptor beta chain was determined in a study of shared clonotypes between healthy human individuals. Per sorted-subset replicate PCR, input was 150 to 250 ng DNA, representing 30,000 or so T cell genomes. Some clones are missing from TCRdb's copy, which holds only in-frame ones; the method was immunoSEQ multiplex PCR. The table has approximately 1.5 million clones, approximately 98% seen once. The sequenced sample consisted of naive CD4+ T cells sorted from blood. The sample's subset: CD45RA+ positively selected. This receptor was identified in a man aged 25-40 years in good health.

CDR3 region: CASSPLRLALSYNEQFF. CDR3 coding DNA: TGTGCCAGCTCACCACTCCGACTAGCGCTATCCTACAATGAGCAGTTCTTC. The chain joins TRBV18 to TRBJ2-1, with TRBD2 identical over 8 bases. CDR3 length: 17 amino acids. Germline CDR1 reads KGHSH; CDR2 reads LQKENI. V was pared by 1 base and J by 1 base, with 6 bases of the junction left unmatched. Together with reference TRBV18 and TRBJ2-1, the CDR3 gives the full variable domain: NAGVMQNPRHLVRRRGQEARLRCSPMKGHSHVYWYRQLPEEGLKFMVYLQKENIIDESGMPKERFSAEFPKEGPSILRIQQVVRGDSAAYFCASSPLRLALSYNEQFFGPGTRLTVL.